Shown below are 8 T cell receptor beta chains from a single sample sequenced in a study of Ad26.COV2.S vaccination and SARS-CoV-2 variants. TCRdb's table, derived via immunoSEQ multiplex PCR, lists solely in-frame clones and lacks some. Of about half a million clones listed, 70% to 90% were seen once; the top ten hold approximately 1.7%. Indicated treatment: 15 to 20 received Ad26.COV2.S at low or high dose, single or two shots; several received placebo; per-sample allocation not given. On day 63 after the first injection, vaccine and placebo recipients gave samples. Source: peripheral blood, taken in a trial of Ad26.COV2.S vaccine versus placebo. The receptors originated from a person between 18 and 59 years old who received the Ad26.COV2.S COVID-19 vaccine or a placebo.

V gene TRBV7-2 combines with J gene TRBJ1-2; maybe TRBD1 (5 bases). Trimming took off 4 bases at V and 6 bases at J, with 21 bases between the two ends. Germline lookup yields CDR1 SGHTA and CDR2 FQGNSA. There are 16 residues in the CDR3. CDR3 sequence reads: CASSSNRGALGNGYTF. DNA of the CDR3: TGTGCCAGCAGCTCGAATAGAGGGGCCCTTGGGAATGGCTACACCTTC.

This CDR3 reads CASSRLRTSGRWSHEQYF. The CDR3 DNA sequence: TGCGCCAGCAGCCGTTTACGGACTAGCGGGAGGTGGTCCCACGAGCAGTACTTC. The rearrangement uses TRBV4-1 and TRBJ2-7; TRBD2 agrees at 14 bases. This CDR3 spans 18 amino acids. V was pared by 4 bases and J by 5 bases, with 13 bases of the junction left unmatched. CDR1 is MGHRA and CDR2 is YSYEKL in the germline V gene.

The chain has TRBV7-9 and TRBJ2-7; 10 nucleotides align to TRBD1. Germline CDR1 is SEHNR and CDR2 is FQNEAQ (reference sequence). The CDR3 runs 17 residues. J gave up 7 bases and V 4 bases, and 16 bases lay outside the gene matches. CDR3 nucleotide sequence: TGTGCCAGCAGCTCAACCACCCGGGACAGGGGTTTCGGGGAGCAGTACTTC. Its translation is CASSSTTRDRGFGEQYF.

The V call is TRBV19, the J call TRBJ1-5; possibly TRBD1 for D (5 bases). Looked up from germline, CDR1 is LNHDA and CDR2 is SQIVND (reference sequence). The CDR3 is 14 amino acids. The germline V and J ends were trimmed by 7 bases and 4 bases, with 14 bases remaining between them. CDR3 residues: CASNSGFLNQPQHF. CDR3 nucleotides: TGTGCCAGTAACTCAGGGTTCCTAAATCAGCCCCAGCATTTT.

The gene calls are TRBV6-2 or TRBV6-3 and TRBJ1-5, with 7 bases identical to TRBD1. Germline V gene data show CDR1 as MNHEY and CDR2 as SVGEGT. The V gene end was trimmed by 5 bases and the J gene end by 2 bases; junction bases not matched to a gene: 9. This CDR3 is 16 amino acids long. The CDR3 DNA follows: TGTGCCAGCAGTAACCAGGGACAGTTAGGCAATCAGCCCCAGCATTTT. Translated, it gives CASSNQGQLGNQPQHF.

This clone was detected only a few times. The chain uses TRBV5-1 and TRBJ2-7, with a possible D match to TRBD2 (6 bases). This CDR3 is 14 amino acids long. With 5 bases removed from V and 0 bases from J, the gap between germline ends came to 12 bases. Germline V lookup: CDR1 SGHRS, CDR2 YFSETQ. This CDR3 reads CASRRDGSSYEQYF. CDR3 nucleotide sequence: TGCGCCAGCAGGAGGGACGGGAGCTCCTACGAGCAGTACTTC.

The CDR3 DNA sequence: TGTGCCAGCAGTTTCGTTCCTAGCGGGGGAGTTACGGATACGCAGTATTTT. Translation: CASSFVPSGGVTDTQYF. The rearrangement joins TRBV28 to TRBJ2-3, with 10 bases lining up with TRBD2. V gave up 3 bases and J gave up 6 bases; unmatched junction bases: 12. CDR3 length equals 17 residues. CDR1 and CDR2 from the germline V gene are MDHEN and SYDVKM.

CDR3 bases: TGTGCCCTACGACAGGCCGATAATTCACCCCTCCACTTT. Its translation is CALRQADNSPLHF. This chain connects TRBV28 to TRBJ1-6, with D possibly TRBD1 on 6 matching bases. This CDR3 has 13 residues. Trimming removed 11 bases from V and 5 bases from J, with 13 bases in between. Germline loops: CDR1 MDHEN, CDR2 SYDVKM.